This section outlines one TCR beta chain sequence together with its context. The table came from immunoSEQ multiplex PCR; TCRdb's copy has only in-frame clones and leaves some out. The table records approximately 63,000 clones, about nine tenths of them present only once. Trimming removed 8 bases from V and 6 bases from J, with 14 bases in between. The CDR3 contains 13 residues. The germline CDR1 and CDR2 sequences are MNHEY and SVGAGI. These data belong to a study of OX40 agonist ivuxolimab in advanced cancers. The sequence was obtained from an adult with an advanced solid tumor such as melanoma, head and neck, liver or kidney cancer. The V call is TRBV6-5, the J call TRBJ1-5; the D gene is possibly TRBD1 (6 bases). This specimen consisted of CD4+ or CD8+ T cells sorted from blood, obtained in a trial of the OX40 agonist ivuxolimab. CDR3: CASSRGAGQPQHF. The CDR3 region has the DNA TGTGCCAGCTCCCGGGGGGCAGGTCAGCCCCAGCATTTT.